This TCR beta chain is from a study of CD8 T cells in Susac syndrome. Study information: About 6 sequenced Susac syndrome patients had clinically active disease, while under ten were in remission.

The ends were cut back, 5 bases at V and 8 bases at J, with 12 bases in the middle. Germline V lookup: CDR1 SEHNR, CDR2 FQNEAQ (reference sequence). The CDR3 is 13 amino acids. Fulfillment of recently defined diagnostic criteria for definite or probable disease was shown by the patients with Susac syndrome. An input of roughly 0.45 to 1 ug of RNA was subjected to reverse transcription using random hexamers. TCRdb used MiXCR to reprocess the immunoSEQ multiplex PCR reads, holding one entry per CDR3 protein. In the table there are 200,000 to 250,000 distinct CDR3 sequences, approximately 94% of which are singletons.

The receptor was derived from a human donor with Susac syndrome. Sequenced material: CD4+ T cells from PBMCs. The chain employs TRBV7-9 and TRBJ1-4; D not certain. The CDR3 nucleotides are TGTGCCAGCAGCCCGCAAGGTGGGGAAAAACTGTTTTTT. Its protein is CASSPQGGEKLFF.